Below, 18 T cell receptor beta chains from the same sample are listed, as sequenced in a study of early T cells in non-severe SARS-CoV-2 infection. In TCRdb, the 5' RACE reads were re-called with MiXCR into one record per CDR3 protein. The sample has some 110,000 distinct CDR3 sequences; about 15% are singletons. Source material: whole blood. The receptors here all came from an adult who was a healthcare worker with PCR-confirmed SARS-CoV-2 infection or an uninfected control (not recorded which).

This clonotype has just a few counts. The J gene is TRBJ1-3, the V gene TRBV29-1, with a weak D call TRBD1 (5 bases). CDR3 length: 13 residues. V gave up 4 bases and J gave up 0 bases, with 7 bases separating them. From germline, CDR1 is SQVTM and CDR2 ANQGSEA. Here the CDR3 reads CSVGDRSGNTIYF. For the CDR3, the DNA is TGCAGCGTTGGGGACCGCTCTGGAAACACCATATATTTT. Variable domain in full (rest from reference TRBV29-1 and TRBJ1-3): SAVISQKPSRDICQRGTSLTIQCQVDSQVTMMFWYRQQPGQSLTLIATANQGSEATYESGFVIDKFPISRPNLTFSTLTVSNMSPEDSSIYLCSVGDRSGNTIYFGEGSWLTVV.

The chain carries TRBV28 and TRBJ1-5; D perhaps matches TRBD1 (5 bases). CDR3 size: 14 residues. The germline V and J ends were trimmed by 7 bases and 0 bases, with 10 bases remaining between them. Germline V gene sequence: CDR1 MDHEN, CDR2 SYDVKM. CDR3 sequence: CASNQGGSNQPQHF. In DNA, the CDR3 is TGTGCCAGCAACCAGGGAGGTAGCAATCAGCCCCAGCATTTT.

This clonotype has just a few counts. The V call is TRBV6-4, the J call TRBJ2-2, with D possibly TRBD2 on 5 matching bases. The CDR3 runs to 14 residues. The V end was cut by 4 bases, the J end by 4 bases, with 10 bases between. The germline CDR1 and CDR2 sequences are MRHNA and SNTAGT. DNA for the CDR3: TGTGCCAGCAGTGTAGAGGGCGGCACCGGGGAGCTGTTTTTT. Translating gives CASSVEGGTGELFF.

The chain employs TRBV7-9 and TRBJ2-7, with 7 bases matching TRBD2. Germline trimming cut 11 bases from V and 6 bases from J; bases unmatched to any gene: 10. The CDR3 contains 12 residues. Germline assignment: CDR1 SEHNR and CDR2 FQNEAQ (reference sequence). The CDR3: CAAGVGNGEQYF. Here the CDR3 DNA reads TGTGCCGCGGGGGTAGGGAACGGCGAGCAGTACTTC.

This chain joins TRBV5-1 and TRBJ2-7; D gene ambiguous. The V gene lost 2 bases and the J gene lost 5 bases, with 5 bases spanning the gap. Germline CDR1 reads SGHRS; CDR2 reads YFSETQ. The CDR3 runs to 11 residues. CDR3 DNA: TGCGCCAGCAGCTTTCTGAACGAGCAGTACTTC. Its protein is CASSFLNEQYF.

This clonotype was detected a few times. The V call is TRBV7-7, the J call TRBJ1-1; D perhaps matches TRBD1 (5 bases). Looked up from germline, CDR1 is SSHAT and CDR2 is FNYEAQ (reference sequence). With 5 bases removed from V and 4 bases from J, the gap between germline ends came to 11 bases. The CDR3 runs 13 residues. The CDR3 coding sequence is TGTGCCAGCAGCAGGGACTTATTCACTGAAGCTTTCTTT. It translates to CASSRDLFTEAFF. Full variable domain (remainder filled in from reference TRBV7-7 and TRBJ1-1): GAGVSQSPRYKVTKRGQDVTLRCDPISSHATLYWYQQALGQGPEFLTYFNYEAQPDKSGLPSDRFSAERPEGSISTLTIQRTEQRDSAMYRCASSRDLFTEAFFGQGTRLTVV.

The genes are TRBV29-1 and TRBJ2-7; D gene unclear. The V and J ends lost 5 bases and 5 bases respectively, with 13 bases between them. CDR1 and CDR2 (germline): SQVTM, ANQGSEA. The CDR3 has 12 amino acids. The CDR3 loop is CSVFSNRNEQYF. In DNA, the CDR3 is TGCAGCGTTTTCAGCAATCGGAACGAGCAGTACTTC.

The chain uses TRBV29-1 and TRBJ1-1, with D perhaps matching TRBD1 (5 bases). Germline V gene data show CDR1 as SQVTM and CDR2 as ANQGSEA. Trimming shortened V by 0 bases and J by 6 bases, and 20 bases separated the two germline ends. The CDR3 length is 16 residues. CDR3: CSVEDRAGRSFPEAFF. CDR3 DNA: TGCAGCGTTGAAGATCGGGCAGGGCGTTCATTCCCTGAAGCTTTCTTT.

This clonotype appeared a few times. The CDR3 loop is CASSPAGQGNQPQHF. The DNA for the CDR3 is TGTGCCAGCTCACCAGCGGGACAGGGTAATCAGCCCCAGCATTTT. The V call is TRBV18, the J call TRBJ1-5, with 9 bases aligning to TRBD1. CDR3 length: 15 amino acids. V lost 2 bases to trimming and J lost 4 bases; unmatched junction nucleotides: 3. CDR1 is KGHSH and CDR2 is LQKENI in the germline V gene.

The chain has TRBV3-1 and TRBJ2-2; 7 bases fit TRBD1. V lost 4 bases and J lost 9; bases outside the gene matches: 8. The CDR3 extends over 14 amino acids. Germline V CDR1 and CDR2: LGHDT, YNNKEL (reference sequence). The DNA for the CDR3 is TGTGCCAGCAGCCGGCCGGGACAGAATCGGGAGCTGTTTTTT. Translation: CASSRPGQNRELFF.

This chain uses TRBV5-4 with TRBJ1-1; D possibly corresponds to TRBD1 (5 bases). Germline CDR1 reads SGHNT; CDR2 reads YYREEE (reference sequence). Between the trimmed V and J ends, which lost 4 bases and 1 base, there was a span of 14 bases. The CDR3 is 15 residues long. The CDR3 here is CASSPPTGRNTEAFF. The CDR3 nucleotides read TGTGCCAGCAGCCCCCCCACAGGAAGGAACACTGAAGCTTTCTTT.

A few counts support this clonotype. In DNA, the CDR3 is TGTGCCATATCGTTCGGGCAGGGCGGAAATGGCTACACCTTC. Translation gives CAISFGQGGNGYTF. The rearrangement joins TRBV10-3 to TRBJ1-2; D may be TRBD1 (5 bases). The CDR3 loop spans 14 amino acids. V was shortened by 9 bases and J by 6 bases, with 20 bases between the two germline ends. Germline V gene sequence: CDR1 ENHRY, CDR2 SYGVKD.

This clonotype was detected ten times or more. This chain connects TRBV29-1 to TRBJ1-1, with D unresolved. This CDR3 comprises 11 residues. The germline V gene encodes CDR1 SQVTM and CDR2 ANQGSEA. V lost 8 bases, J lost 12 bases, and 19 bases lay in between. In DNA, the CDR3 is TGCAGCTTACTGAGGGATGCTAAGACTTTCTTT. It specifies CSLLRDAKTFF.

The chain links TRBV4-1 to TRBJ1-4; 8 bases agree with TRBD1. The CDR3 spans 16 residues. V lost 2 bases, J lost 8 bases, and 10 bases stayed unmatched. The germline V gene encodes CDR1 MGHRA and CDR2 YSYEKL. The DNA for the CDR3 is TGCGCCAGCAGCCAAACAAGGACAGGGAGGAGCGAAAAACTGTTTTTT. It is translated as CASSQTRTGRSEKLFF.

The chain couples TRBV4-2 to TRBJ2-5; the D gene is possibly TRBD2 (5 bases). The CDR3 length is 15 residues. Per the germline V gene, CDR1 is LGHNA and CDR2 is YNFKEQ. V was pared by 0 bases and J by 0 bases, with 8 bases between. CDR3 coding DNA: TGTGCCAGCAGCCAAGATGACTATAACCAAGAGACCCAGTACTTC. It codes for CASSQDDYNQETQYF.

This clonotype was detected ten times or more. The rearrangement uses TRBV18 and TRBJ2-2; no firm D call. Germline V gives CDR1 KGHSH, CDR2 LQKENI. The length of the CDR3 is 15 residues. V was trimmed by 1 base and J by 3 bases, leaving 9 bases between them. CDR3 in amino acids: CASSPLTMYTGELFF. The CDR3 DNA reads as TGTGCCAGCTCACCACTGACCATGTACACCGGGGAGCTGTTTTTT.

The CDR3 spells CASSIVGETEHYGYTF. In nucleotides, the CDR3 is TGTGCCAGTAGTATAGTGGGCGAGACGGAGCACTATGGCTACACCTTC. This sequence joins TRBV19 and TRBJ1-2; no definite D call. With 1 base removed from V and 3 bases from J, the gap between germline ends came to 15 bases. Germline CDR1 reads LNHDA; CDR2 reads SQIVND (reference sequence). The CDR3 length is 16 residues.

V is TRBV29-1 and J is TRBJ2-7; 11 bases are shared with TRBD1. J gave up 6 bases and V 6 bases, and 10 bases lay outside the gene matches. The CDR3 is 14 amino acids. The germline V gene has CDR1 SQVTM and CDR2 ANQGSEA. The CDR3 DNA reads TGCAGCGTCCTCGGGGAGGGGACAGGGGGCGAGCAGTACTTC. Protein sequence: CSVLGEGTGGEQYF.